This T cell receptor beta chain is from a study of shared clonotypes between healthy human individuals. The CDR3 has 13 amino acids. Germline loops: CDR1 LNHNV, CDR2 YYDKDF (reference sequence). Trimming shortened V by 0 bases and J by 3 bases, and 6 bases separated the two germline ends. This clone came up once. What it recognizes is unknown. Different DNA sequences within this sample yield the same CDR3. Here immunoSEQ multiplex PCR was the method, and the copy in TCRdb shows in-frame clones only, minus some. The data hold about 380,000 clones, with 95% to 97% observed a single time. Study-wide results and caveats: Limitation of the genetic and exposure-history diversity represented came from the few donors.

The sequence was obtained from a man aged 25-45 years in good health. Specimen: memory CD8+ T cells sorted from blood. Subset reported: CD45RO+ cells pooled with CCR7-negative TemRA cells. The J gene is TRBJ2-7, the V gene TRBV15; D unclear. CDR3 nucleotide sequence: TGTGCCACCAGCAGAGATCCCGGCTACGAGCAGTACTTC. Encoded protein: CATSRDPGYEQYF.